These 10 T cell receptor beta chains were all obtained from the same sample, sequenced in a study of cytomegalovirus exposure and HLA in healthy donors. This PCR relied on a set of 60 Vbeta primers and 13 Jbeta primers. Method: immunoSEQ multiplex PCR; TCRdb's copy keeps in-frame clones and lacks some. This sample's table reports about 150,000 clones. The sequenced sample consisted of PBMCs. These receptors all stem from a woman between 45 and 60 years old in good health and CMV-seronegative.

V gene TRBV5-1 combines with J gene TRBJ2-1, with D possibly being TRBD2 (5 bases). Trimming took 5 bases from V and 0 from J, leaving 15 bases between them. In germline, CDR1 is SGHRS, CDR2 YFSETQ. There are 16 residues in the CDR3. The CDR3 loop reads CASSTIGGSSYNEQFF. The CDR3, as DNA: TGCGCCAGCAGTACCATCGGAGGAAGCTCCTACAATGAGCAGTTCTTC.

The DNA of the CDR3 is TGTGCCAGCAGCGTAGGACAGGGAGGTCACTACGAGCAGTACTTC. It yields the protein CASSVGQGGHYEQYF. The chain employs TRBV9 and TRBJ2-7; the D gene is possibly TRBD1 (7 bases). CDR3 length: 15 residues. The germline gives CDR1 SGDLS, CDR2 YYNGEE. Trimming left V 0 bases short and J 3 bases short, with 13 bases between. Using reference TRBV9 and TRBJ2-7 for the parts outside the CDR3, the full variable domain is DSGVTQTPKHLITATGQRVTLRCSPRSGDLSVYWYQQSLDQGLQFLIQYYNGEERAKGNILERFSAQQFPDLHSELNLSSLELGDSALYFCASSVGQGGHYEQYFGPGTRLTVT.

This chain joins TRBV6-5 and TRBJ1-6; 11 bases are a match to TRBD1. This CDR3 contains 15 residues. Germline V gives CDR1 MNHEY, CDR2 SVGAGI. Trimming cost V 6 bases and J 8 bases; bases outside gene matches: 6. CDR3 DNA sequence: TGTGCCAGCAGAAGACCGGGACAGGGGGATTCACCCCTCCACTTT. Encoded protein: CASRRPGQGDSPLHF.

Concerning this clone itself: Without the conserved terminal phenylalanine or tryptophan, this CDR3 likely stems from a read error. This chain uses TRBV6-5 with TRBJ1-1, with TRBD1 matching 7 bases. Germline V gene lookup returns CDR1 MNHEY and CDR2 SVGAGI. V shed 6 bases, J shed 7 bases, and the junction held 11 bases outside the gene matches. CDR3 size: 14 residues. CDR3 residues: CASRSGTDEIEAFL. The DNA for the CDR3 is TGTGCCAGCAGGTCCGGGACAGATGAAATTGAAGCTTTCCTT.

The chain employs TRBV19 and TRBJ2-2, with 9 bases identical to TRBD1. The trim removed 7 bases at V and 6 bases at J, leaving 12 bases unmatched. CDR3 length: 16 residues. Germline V lookup: CDR1 LNHDA, CDR2 SQIVND (reference sequence). The CDR3: CASIQQGARAAGELFF. CDR3 sequence (DNA): TGTGCCAGTATCCAACAGGGGGCGAGGGCTGCCGGGGAGCTGTTTTTT.

The rearrangement links TRBV19 to TRBJ2-2; 8 bases are shared with TRBD1. V gave up 6 bases and J gave up 3 bases; unmatched junction bases: 3. Germline V gene data show CDR1 as LNHDA and CDR2 as SQIVND (reference sequence). The CDR3 loop spans 14 amino acids. DNA of the CDR3: TGTGCCAGTAGCAGGGGGCTGGACACCGGGGAGCTGTTTTTT. Its protein product is CASSRGLDTGELFF.

The chain has TRBV7-9 and TRBJ2-3; TRBD1 matches at 10 bases. The CDR3 spans 14 residues. V shed 3 bases, J shed 4 bases, and the junction held 1 base outside the gene matches. Germline V CDR1 and CDR2: SEHNR, FQNEAQ (reference sequence). Here the CDR3 reads CASSFGTGADTQYF. For the CDR3, the DNA is TGTGCCAGCAGCTTCGGGACAGGGGCAGATACGCAGTATTTT.

V is TRBV29-1 and J is TRBJ2-7, with TRBD2 matching 12 bases. This CDR3 comprises 13 residues. Germline V lookup: CDR1 SQVTM, CDR2 ANQGSEA. The V segment lost 7 bases and the J segment 2 bases; nucleotides outside the gene matches: 3. The CDR3 reads CSGLAGGAYEQYF. Written as DNA, the CDR3 is TGCAGCGGTCTAGCGGGGGGGGCCTACGAGCAGTACTTC.

This sequence joins TRBV7-8 and TRBJ2-7; 9 bases map to TRBD2. In germline, CDR1 is SGHVS, CDR2 FQNEAQ. The CDR3 has 16 residues. Unmatched junction bases numbered 7, after V lost 1 base and J lost 3 bases. The CDR3 DNA follows: TGTGCCAGCAGCTTAGGATTAGCGGGAGAAAGCTACGAGCAGTACTTC. Residues: CASSLGLAGESYEQYF.

The CDR3 loop reads CASSADRGSYNEQFF. The CDR3 DNA reads TGTGCCAGCAGTGCGGACAGGGGGAGCTACAATGAGCAGTTCTTC. V and J are TRBV2 and TRBJ2-1; 10 positions match TRBD1. Germline assignment: CDR1 SNHLY and CDR2 FYNNEI. V trimming: 4 bases; J trimming: 3 bases; junction bases outside the gene matches: 3. This CDR3 comprises 15 residues.